This entry lists 25 T cell receptor beta chains sequenced from one sample in a study of blood T cell repertoires in COVID-19. The repertoire was sequenced with immunoSEQ multiplex PCR; TCRdb's copy has only in-frame clones and lacks some. The repertoire holds 180,000 or so clones, with 80% to 85% as singletons. The specimen sequenced was peripheral blood. All receptors come from a human donor with acute or convalescent COVID-19. The donor label of this sample is uncertain.

This chain joins TRBV3-1 (or the pseudogene TRBV3-2) and TRBJ2-3, with TRBD1 identical over 7 bases. Per germline, CDR1 LGHDT and CDR2 YNNKEL (reference sequence). J lost 5 bases, V lost 4 bases, and 6 bases had no gene match. The CDR3 is 14 amino acids. The CDR3 region is CASSLPGQQDTQYF. The CDR3 DNA reads as TGTGCCAGCAGCCTTCCGGGACAGCAAGATACGCAGTATTTT.

This clone occurred once. The rearrangement joins TRBV5-1 to TRBJ1-1; D not resolved. V was clipped by 0 bases and J by 1 base, with 10 bases between them. CDR1 and CDR2 (germline): SGHRS, YFSETQ. The CDR3 sequence is 15 residues long. The CDR3 protein is CASSLDGDPNTEAFF. As DNA, the CDR3 is TGCGCCAGCAGCTTGGACGGTGATCCGAACACTGAAGCTTTCTTT.

CDR3 nucleotide sequence: TGCGCCAGCAGCTCCTTTCCGGGACAGGGGCGTGAGCAGTACTTC. Translation gives CASSSFPGQGREQYF. The chain links TRBV5-1 to TRBJ2-7; TRBD1 matches at 10 bases. The V gene end was trimmed by 3 bases and the J gene end by 7 bases; junction bases not matched to a gene: 10. Germline-derived CDR1 and CDR2 are SGHRS and YFSETQ. CDR3 length equals 15 residues.

This chain joins TRBV4-1 and TRBJ2-1, with TRBD2 matching over 8 bases. The V gene end was trimmed by 4 bases and the J gene end by 5 bases; junction bases not matched to a gene: 7. Germline V gene sequence: CDR1 MGHRA, CDR2 YSYEKL. The CDR3 covers 15 residues. DNA for the CDR3: TGCGCCAGCAGCCTTTATAGCGGGACCGACAATGAGCAGTTCTTC. Protein: CASSLYSGTDNEQFF.

J is TRBJ1-2 and V is TRBV7-8; 10 nucleotides agree with TRBD1. Trimming cost V 5 bases and J 5 bases; bases outside gene matches: 11. The V gene's germline CDR1 is SGHVS and CDR2 FQNEAQ. This CDR3 spans 16 amino acids. This chain's CDR3 is CASSTDRGLWKYGYTF. DNA of the CDR3: TGTGCCAGCAGCACCGACAGGGGGCTATGGAAATATGGCTACACCTTC. Filled out from reference TRBV7-8 and TRBJ1-2, the complete variable domain reads GAGVSQSPRYKVAKRGQDVALRCDPISGHVSLFWYQQALGQGPEFLTYFQNEAQLDKSGLPSDRFFAERPEGSVSTLKIQRTQQEDSAVYLCASSTDRGLWKYGYTFGSGTRLTVV.

This clone appeared once. CDR3 nucleotide sequence: TGTGCCATCAGAGGGACAGGCGCTCAACCCCAGCATTTT. It codes for CAIRGTGAQPQHF. The chain carries TRBV10-3 and TRBJ1-5, with 8 bases lining up with TRBD1. The CDR3 loop spans 13 amino acids. CDR1 is ENHRY, CDR2 SYGVKD, per germline. V lost 6 bases and J lost 10; bases outside the gene matches: 8.

This chain uses TRBV4-1 with TRBJ2-3, with TRBD1 identical over 10 bases. Germline loops: CDR1 MGHRA, CDR2 YSYEKL. The CDR3 is 16 amino acids. V dropped 4 bases and J dropped 5; count of bases not matched to a gene: 9. The CDR3 sequence: CASSRGQGVVRDTQYF. In DNA, the CDR3 is TGCGCCAGCAGCCGAGGACAGGGGGTGGTGAGAGATACGCAGTATTTT.

V gene TRBV3-1 (or the pseudogene TRBV3-2) combines with J gene TRBJ2-3; the match to TRBD1 covers 7 bases. Per the germline V gene, CDR1 is LGHDT and CDR2 is YNNKEL (reference sequence). This CDR3 is built from 15 residues. V lost 3 bases and J lost 1; bases outside the gene matches: 4. CDR3 sequence (DNA): TGTGCCAGCAGCCATCACAGGGGAGGCACAGATACGCAGTATTTT. Translation gives CASSHHRGGTDTQYF.

This chain connects TRBV5-1 to TRBJ2-7, with a possible D match to TRBD2 (6 bases). The CDR3 is made up of 14 amino acids. V dropped 4 bases and J dropped 4 bases, with 15 bases sitting between them. The V gene's germline CDR1 is SGHRS and CDR2 YFSETQ. CDR3 DNA: TGCGCCAGCAGCCCGGAGGGTCCCCCGTACGAGCAGTACTTC. This sequence encodes CASSPEGPPYEQYF.

The V call is TRBV6-1, the J call TRBJ1-6; possibly TRBD1 for D (5 bases). Looked up from germline, CDR1 is MNHNS and CDR2 is SASEGT. Trimming stripped 2 bases from V and 9 bases from J, with 14 bases between. The CDR3 contains 15 residues. The CDR3, as DNA: TGTGCCAGCAGTGAAAGGGGTTCAGTGGTTTCACCCCTCCACTTT. Its protein is CASSERGSVVSPLHF.

The chain employs TRBV12-3 or TRBV12-4 and TRBJ1-2; D is uncertain. V shed 8 bases and J shed 7 bases, with 14 bases lying between them. CDR3 size: 12 residues. Written as DNA, the CDR3 is TGTGCCAGCGCCGTCGGGAGACGTGGCTACACCTTC. It encodes CASAVGRRGYTF.

The genes are TRBV2 and TRBJ1-5, with a tentative D call TRBD1 (5 bases). V dropped 8 bases and J dropped 4 bases, with 18 bases sitting between them. The CDR3 spans 15 residues. In germline, CDR1 is SNHLY, CDR2 FYNNEI. The CDR3 DNA sequence: TGTGCCAGCCGGACCGGGGGAAGGGAAAATCAGCCCCAGCATTTT. This translates into CASRTGGRENQPQHF.

This chain links TRBV29-1 with TRBJ1-1, with no clear D. This CDR3 has 13 residues. Germline CDR1 SQVTM, CDR2 ANQGSEA. V lost 6 bases and J lost 0, with 11 bases in between. CDR3 residues: CSVSAGVNTEAFF. The DNA of the CDR3 is TGCAGCGTCTCCGCCGGGGTGAACACTGAAGCTTTCTTT.

The chain joins TRBV2 to TRBJ2-5; TRBD1 aligns across 8 bases. The CDR3 has 13 amino acids. J lost 5 bases, V lost 11 bases, and 10 bases had no gene match. In germline, CDR1 is SNHLY, CDR2 FYNNEI. The CDR3 protein is CAASRDRTETQYF. The DNA of the CDR3 is TGTGCCGCGAGCCGGGACAGGACGGAGACCCAGTACTTC. Combining the CDR3 with reference TRBV2 and TRBJ2-5 gives the whole variable domain EPEVTQTPSHQVTQMGQEVILRCVPISNHLYFYWYRQILGQKVEFLVSFYNNEISEKSEIFDDQFSVERPDGSNFTLKIRSTKLEDSAMYFCAASRDRTETQYFGPGTRLLVL.

This sequence joins TRBV6-6 and TRBJ2-3; D remains ambiguous. CDR1 and CDR2 from the germline V gene are MNHNY and SVGAGI (reference sequence). This CDR3 comprises 16 residues. Trimming removed 0 bases at V and 1 base at J, with 11 bases between. In DNA form, the CDR3 reads TGTGCCAGCAGTTACTCGCTTACTATCGGCACAGATACGCAGTATTTT. It is translated as CASSYSLTIGTDTQYF.

The V and J genes are TRBV2 and TRBJ2-1; D possibly corresponds to TRBD2 (6 bases). From germline, CDR1 is SNHLY and CDR2 FYNNEI. The ends were cut back, 4 bases at V and 13 bases at J, with 17 bases in the middle. CDR3 size: 13 residues. The CDR3: CASSVGTSNPQFF. As DNA, the CDR3 is TGTGCCAGCAGTGTCGGCACTAGCAATCCCCAGTTCTTC.

The chain employs TRBV18 and TRBJ2-7; no reliable D call. V lost 3 bases and J 4 bases, leaving 7 bases between the germline ends. Germline V gene sequence: CDR1 KGHSH, CDR2 LQKENI. CDR3 length equals 12 residues. The CDR3 is CASSPTTYEQYF. The CDR3, as DNA: TGTGCCAGCTCACCGACAACTTACGAGCAGTACTTC.

This clone appeared once. V gene TRBV15 combines with J gene TRBJ2-1; D is unresolved. This CDR3 has 16 amino acids. CDR1 and CDR2 (germline): LNHNV, YYDKDF (reference sequence). The ends were cut back, 1 base at V and 5 bases at J, with 15 bases in the middle. The CDR3 bases are TGTGCCACCAGCAGAGCGGTCGGCGCCGGAGACAATGAGCAGTTCTTC. It is translated as CATSRAVGAGDNEQFF. Combining the CDR3 with reference TRBV15 and TRBJ2-1 gives the whole variable domain DAMVIQNPRYQVTQFGKPVTLSCSQTLNHNVMYWYQQKSSQAPKLLFHYYDKDFNNEADTPDNFQSRRPNTSFCFLDIRSPGLGDTAMYLCATSRAVGAGDNEQFFGPGTRLTVL.

This clone was seen once. V and J are TRBV5-1 and TRBJ1-2; D perhaps matches TRBD1 (6 bases). This CDR3 comprises 14 residues. The V and J ends lost 2 bases and 7 bases respectively, with 15 bases between them. The germline gives CDR1 SGHRS, CDR2 YFSETQ. The CDR3 nucleotides are TGCGCCAGCAGCTTAGAATTAAACAGGGCTGGCTACACCTTC. As protein: CASSLELNRAGYTF.

The chain is built from TRBV6-6 and TRBJ1-4; TRBD1 matches at 9 bases. J lost 6 bases, V lost 6 bases, and 8 bases had no gene match. Germline V gene data show CDR1 as MNHNY and CDR2 as SVGAGI (reference sequence). This CDR3 contains 15 residues. The CDR3: CASRLTGQGDEKLFF. The CDR3 coding sequence is TGTGCCAGCAGGCTGACGGGACAGGGTGATGAAAAACTGTTTTTT.

The chain is built from TRBV5-8 and TRBJ1-4; D might be TRBD1 (5 bases). CDR1 SGHTS and CDR2 YDEGEE come from the germline V gene. CDR3 length equals 16 residues. V lost 3 bases, J lost 8 bases, and 20 bases lay in between. CDR3 in DNA: TGTGCCAGCAGCTCCGAGAGGCGGCAGGGAGGAGAAAAACTGTTTTTT. Amino acid sequence: CASSSERRQGGEKLFF.

This clone was detected once. The chain recombines TRBV4-2 with TRBJ2-3, with D tentatively TRBD2 (5 bases). The CDR3 contains 13 residues. Germline-derived CDR1 and CDR2 are LGHNA and YNFKEQ. V was pared by 2 bases and J by 8 bases, with 11 bases between. CDR3 amino acids: CASSQFGLVTQYF. CDR3 DNA sequence: TGTGCCAGCAGCCAATTCGGACTTGTTACGCAGTATTTT.

The rearrangement uses TRBV28 and TRBJ1-1, with 10 bases fitting TRBD1. This CDR3 is built from 15 residues. Germline V gives CDR1 MDHEN, CDR2 SYDVKM. J gave up 3 bases and V 5 bases, and 6 bases lay outside the gene matches. The CDR3: CASSPYGTGDTEAFF. CDR3 bases: TGTGCCAGCAGTCCTTACGGGACAGGGGACACTGAAGCTTTCTTT.

Here the CDR3 reads CASRMSGSGNEKLFF. The DNA for the CDR3 is TGTGCCAGCAGAATGTCCGGCTCGGGAAATGAAAAACTGTTTTTT. V and J are TRBV6-5 and TRBJ1-4; the D is unclear. Trimming shortened V by 6 bases and J by 5 bases, and 16 bases separated the two germline ends. CDR1 and CDR2 from the germline V gene are MNHEY and SVGAGI. The CDR3 length is 15 residues.

This sequence joins TRBV27 and TRBJ1-2, with 9 bases aligning to TRBD1. Germline CDR1 MNHEY, CDR2 SMNVEV (reference sequence). Trimming cost V 7 bases and J 8 bases; bases outside gene matches: 11. This CDR3 has 14 residues. CDR3 protein: CASKPTGTGHGYTF. DNA of the CDR3: TGTGCCAGCAAACCAACCGGGACAGGGCACGGCTACACCTTC.